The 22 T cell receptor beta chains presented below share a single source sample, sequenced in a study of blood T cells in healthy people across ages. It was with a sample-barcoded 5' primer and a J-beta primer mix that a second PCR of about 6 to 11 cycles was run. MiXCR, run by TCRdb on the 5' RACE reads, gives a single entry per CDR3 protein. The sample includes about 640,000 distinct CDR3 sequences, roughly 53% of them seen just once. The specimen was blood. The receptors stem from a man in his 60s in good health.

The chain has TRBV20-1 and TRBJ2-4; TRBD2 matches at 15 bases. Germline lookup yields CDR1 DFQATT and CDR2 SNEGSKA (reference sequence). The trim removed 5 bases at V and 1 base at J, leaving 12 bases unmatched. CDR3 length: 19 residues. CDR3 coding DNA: TGCAGTGCTCCCCGGACTAGCGGGGGGGCGGGGGATGCCAAAAACATTCAGTACTTC. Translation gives CSAPRTSGGAGDAKNIQYF.

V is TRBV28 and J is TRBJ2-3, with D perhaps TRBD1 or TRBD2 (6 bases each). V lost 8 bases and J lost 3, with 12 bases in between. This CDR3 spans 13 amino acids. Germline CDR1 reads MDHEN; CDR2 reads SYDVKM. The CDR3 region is CASGGGWTDTQYF. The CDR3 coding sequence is TGTGCCAGCGGAGGGGGTTGGACAGATACGCAGTATTTT.

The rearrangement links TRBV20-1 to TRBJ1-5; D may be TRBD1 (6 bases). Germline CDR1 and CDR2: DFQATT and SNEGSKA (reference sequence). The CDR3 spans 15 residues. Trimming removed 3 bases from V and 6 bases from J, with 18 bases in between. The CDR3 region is CSARRGASGAQPQHF. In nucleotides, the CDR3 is TGCAGTGCTAGGCGAGGGGCCTCGGGGGCTCAGCCCCAGCATTTT.

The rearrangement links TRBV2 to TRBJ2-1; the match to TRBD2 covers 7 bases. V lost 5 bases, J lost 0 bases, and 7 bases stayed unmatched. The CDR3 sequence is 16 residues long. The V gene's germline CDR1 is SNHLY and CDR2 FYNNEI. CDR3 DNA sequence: TGTGCCAGCAGTCCACGACTAGCCAGCTCCTACAATGAGCAGTTCTTC. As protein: CASSPRLASSYNEQFF.

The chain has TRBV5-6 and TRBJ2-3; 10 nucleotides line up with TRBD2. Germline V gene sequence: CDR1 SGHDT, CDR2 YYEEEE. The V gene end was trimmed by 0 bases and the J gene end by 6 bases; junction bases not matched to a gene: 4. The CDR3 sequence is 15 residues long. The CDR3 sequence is CASSLVLAGADTQYF. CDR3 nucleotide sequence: TGTGCCAGCAGCTTGGTCCTAGCGGGGGCTGATACGCAGTATTTT.

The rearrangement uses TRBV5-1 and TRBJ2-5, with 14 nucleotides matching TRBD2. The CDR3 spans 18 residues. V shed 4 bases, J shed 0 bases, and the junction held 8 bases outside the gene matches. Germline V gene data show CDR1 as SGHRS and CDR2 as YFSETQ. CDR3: CASSPRTSGGTYQETQYF. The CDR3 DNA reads TGCGCCAGCAGCCCTAGGACTAGCGGGGGGACGTACCAAGAGACCCAGTACTTC.

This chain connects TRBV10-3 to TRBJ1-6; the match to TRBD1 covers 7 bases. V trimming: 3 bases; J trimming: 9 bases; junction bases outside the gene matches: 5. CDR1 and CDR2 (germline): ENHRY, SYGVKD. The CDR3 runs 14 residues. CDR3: CAISEDRVASPLHF. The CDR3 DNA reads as TGTGCCATCAGTGAAGACAGGGTAGCTTCACCCCTCCACTTT.

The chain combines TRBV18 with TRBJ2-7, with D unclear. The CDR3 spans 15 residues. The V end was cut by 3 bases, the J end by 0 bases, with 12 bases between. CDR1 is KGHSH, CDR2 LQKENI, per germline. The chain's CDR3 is CASSPNGLSSYEQYF. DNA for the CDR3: TGTGCCAGCTCACCGAACGGGCTAAGCTCCTACGAGCAGTACTTC.

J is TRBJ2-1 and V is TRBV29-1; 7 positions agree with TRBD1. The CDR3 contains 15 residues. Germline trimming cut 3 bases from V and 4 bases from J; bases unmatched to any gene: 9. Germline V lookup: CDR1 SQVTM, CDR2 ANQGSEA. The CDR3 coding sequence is TGCAGCGTTGAGTGGACGGGACAGAGATACAATGAGCAGTTCTTC. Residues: CSVEWTGQRYNEQFF.

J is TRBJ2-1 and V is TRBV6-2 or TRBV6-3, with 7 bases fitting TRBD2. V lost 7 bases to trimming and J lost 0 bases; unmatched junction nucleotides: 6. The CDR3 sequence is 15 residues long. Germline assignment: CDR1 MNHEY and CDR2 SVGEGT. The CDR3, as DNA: TGTGCCAGCACCGACGGGGAGGGCTCCTACAATGAGCAGTTCTTC. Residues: CASTDGEGSYNEQFF.

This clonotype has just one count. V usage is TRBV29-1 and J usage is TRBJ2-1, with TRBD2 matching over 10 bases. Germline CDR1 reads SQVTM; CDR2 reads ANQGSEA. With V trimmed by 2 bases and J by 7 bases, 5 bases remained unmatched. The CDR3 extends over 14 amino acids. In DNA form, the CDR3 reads TGCAGCGTTGAAACGAGCGGGGGGGCAAATGAGCAGTTCTTC. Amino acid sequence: CSVETSGGANEQFF.

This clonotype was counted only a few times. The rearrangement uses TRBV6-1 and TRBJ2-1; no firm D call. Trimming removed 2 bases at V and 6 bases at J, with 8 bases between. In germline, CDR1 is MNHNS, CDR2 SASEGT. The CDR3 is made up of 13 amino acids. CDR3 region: CASSEYAFNEQFF. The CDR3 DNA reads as TGTGCCAGCAGTGAATATGCGTTCAATGAGCAGTTCTTC.

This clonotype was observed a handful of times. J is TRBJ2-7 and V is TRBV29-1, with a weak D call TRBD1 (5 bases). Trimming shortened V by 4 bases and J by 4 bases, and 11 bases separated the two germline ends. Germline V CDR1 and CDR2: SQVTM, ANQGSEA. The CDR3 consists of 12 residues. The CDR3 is CSVAHDSYEQYF. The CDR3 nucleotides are TGCAGCGTTGCCCACGACAGTTACGAGCAGTACTTC.

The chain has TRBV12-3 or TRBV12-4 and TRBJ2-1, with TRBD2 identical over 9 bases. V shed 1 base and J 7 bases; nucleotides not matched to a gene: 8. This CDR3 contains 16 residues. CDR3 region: CASSLGAGGLLNEQFF. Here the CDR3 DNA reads TGTGCCAGCAGTTTAGGGGCGGGGGGGCTCTTAAATGAGCAGTTCTTC.

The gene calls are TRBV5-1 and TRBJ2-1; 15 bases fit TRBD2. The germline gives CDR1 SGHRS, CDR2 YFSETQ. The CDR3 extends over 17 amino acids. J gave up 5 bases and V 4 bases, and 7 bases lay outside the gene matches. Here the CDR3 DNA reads TGCGCCAGCAGCCCAGGACTAGCGGGGGGGCAGGACAATGAGCAGTTCTTC. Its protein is CASSPGLAGGQDNEQFF.

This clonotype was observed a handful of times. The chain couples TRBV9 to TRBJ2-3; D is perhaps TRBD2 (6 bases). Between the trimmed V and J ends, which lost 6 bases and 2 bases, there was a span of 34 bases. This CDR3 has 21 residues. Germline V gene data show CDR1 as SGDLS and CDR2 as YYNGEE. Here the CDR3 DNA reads TGTGCCAGCACCCCGTGGGGCAGCTCATCACCGGGACTTGGGACCACAGATACGCAGTATTTT. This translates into CASTPWGSSSPGLGTTDTQYF. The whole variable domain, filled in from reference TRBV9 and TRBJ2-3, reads DSGVTQTPKHLITATGQRVTLRCSPRSGDLSVYWYQQSLDQGLQFLIQYYNGEERAKGNILERFSAQQFPDLHSELNLSSLELGDSALYFCASTPWGSSSPGLGTTDTQYFGPGTRLTVL.

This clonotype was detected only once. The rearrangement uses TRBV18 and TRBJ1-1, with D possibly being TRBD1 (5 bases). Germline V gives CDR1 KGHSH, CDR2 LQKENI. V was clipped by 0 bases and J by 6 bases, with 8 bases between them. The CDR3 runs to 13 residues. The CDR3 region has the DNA TGTGCCAGCTCACCACCAGGGGCCGCTGAAGCTTTCTTT. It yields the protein CASSPPGAAEAFF.

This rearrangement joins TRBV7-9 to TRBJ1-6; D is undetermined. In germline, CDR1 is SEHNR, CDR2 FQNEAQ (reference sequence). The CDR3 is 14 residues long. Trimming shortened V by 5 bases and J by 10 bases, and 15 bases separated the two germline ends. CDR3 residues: CASSQDSRISPLHF. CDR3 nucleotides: TGTGCCAGCAGCCAAGATAGCAGAATCTCACCCCTCCACTTT.

This CDR3 is CASSFRPSLETQYF. CDR3 coding DNA: TGTGCCAGCAGCTTCCGGCCATCTCTCGAGACCCAGTACTTC. V usage is TRBV7-8 and J usage is TRBJ2-5; D unclear. Germline V gene sequence: CDR1 SGHVS, CDR2 FQNEAQ. This CDR3 region has 14 residues. V gave up 3 bases and J gave up 5 bases, with 13 bases separating them.

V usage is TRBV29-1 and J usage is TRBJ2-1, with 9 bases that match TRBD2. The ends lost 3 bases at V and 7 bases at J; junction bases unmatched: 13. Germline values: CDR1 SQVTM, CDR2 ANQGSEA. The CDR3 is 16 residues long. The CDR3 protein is CSVDTTGRGGLNEQFF. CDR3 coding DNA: TGCAGCGTTGACACCACGGGGCGGGGGGGCTTGAATGAGCAGTTCTTC.

In DNA form, the CDR3 reads TGCAGTGAGATGAGCGGGGGGGCTGCAGGGACCCAGTACTTC. As protein: CSEMSGGAAGTQYF. The chain employs TRBV20-1 and TRBJ2-5; TRBD2 agrees at 10 bases. V shed 7 bases, J shed 7 bases, and the junction held 12 bases outside the gene matches. The CDR3 spans 14 residues. Germline V CDR1 and CDR2: DFQATT, SNEGSKA (reference sequence).

CDR3 nucleotides: TGTGCTAGTGGTTTGGTACAAGGGGGGCAGTACTTC. It yields the protein CASGLVQGGQYF. The chain combines TRBV12-5 with TRBJ2-5; D could derive from TRBD1 or TRBD2 (6 bases each). The ends were cut back, 0 bases at V and 11 bases at J, with 10 bases in the middle. This CDR3 is built from 12 residues. Germline loops: CDR1 LGHNT, CDR2 FRNRAP.